The entry below gives a single TCR beta chain sequence along with its context. In the study's own analysis: Cell counts per sample came from amplifying reference gene primers. The table came from immunoSEQ multiplex PCR; TCRdb's copy has only in-frame clones and leaves some out. For V, J and clone size, that table is used; D and trimming come from the DNA. The table shows a few hundred thousand clones, with around 90% occurring only once. With V trimmed by 6 bases and J by 0 bases, 11 bases remained unmatched. Per germline, CDR1 LNHDA and CDR2 SQIVND (reference sequence). The CDR3 length is 17 residues. This record belongs to a study of blood T cell repertoires in COVID-19. Whole-study context: PBMCs, B-cell-depleted T cells, or T cells were the source of the cDNA or gDNA that made up the material.

The sequence derives from a man aged 40-55 years with acute or convalescent COVID-19. The genes are TRBV19 and TRBJ2-1; 7 bases match TRBD1. Material for sequencing was peripheral blood. The CDR3 protein is CASSRTGQFSSYNEQFF. The DNA of the CDR3 is TGTGCCAGTAGCAGGACAGGCCAATTTAGCTCCTACAATGAGCAGTTCTTC.